These 30 T cell receptor beta chains share one sample of origin, sequenced in a study of shared clonotypes between healthy human individuals. Positively selected for CCR7, the CD45RO-negative cells used as naive CD8 cells excluded terminally differentiated effector memory CD45RA+ cells. Sequenced by immunoSEQ multiplex PCR; TCRdb stores in-frame clones only, minus some. In the table there are about 580,000 clones, 95% to 98% of which are singletons. Material: naive CD8+ T cells sorted from blood. These receptors all stem from a man under 40 in good health.

This clone was seen a few times. The sample holds other DNA sequences that translate to the same CDR3. J is TRBJ1-5 and V is TRBV6-6, with D hard to call. The CDR3 loop spans 13 amino acids. V gave up 6 bases and J gave up 1 base, with 7 bases separating them. The germline CDR1 and CDR2 sequences are MNHNY and SVGAGI (reference sequence). The CDR3 region has the DNA TGTGCCAGCAGCCCAGGCAGCAATCAGCCCCAGCATTTT. Protein product: CASSPGSNQPQHF.

Only one count was recorded for this clone. The chain carries TRBV11-2 and TRBJ2-2; no clear D gene. Trimming took 0 bases from V and 6 from J, leaving 5 bases between them. Germline CDR1 reads SGHAT; CDR2 reads FQNNGV. The CDR3 length is 13 residues. The CDR3 region is CASSLDPSGELFF. DNA for the CDR3: TGTGCCAGCAGCTTAGATCCGTCCGGGGAGCTGTTTTTT.

This sequence joins TRBV11-2 and TRBJ2-7; 11 positions agree with TRBD1. The length of the CDR3 is 15 residues. Trimming cost V 5 bases and J 5 bases; bases outside gene matches: 8. Germline V lookup: CDR1 SGHAT, CDR2 FQNNGV. This CDR3 is CASSHGQGAINEQYF. The CDR3 coding sequence is TGTGCCAGCAGCCATGGACAGGGGGCTATCAACGAGCAGTACTTC.

This rearrangement joins TRBV7-9 to TRBJ1-2; TRBD1 agrees at 8 bases. Germline loops: CDR1 SEHNR, CDR2 FQNEAQ (reference sequence). V was pared by 2 bases and J by 4 bases, with 18 bases of the junction left unmatched. The length of the CDR3 is 19 residues. The CDR3 coding sequence is TGTGCCAGCAGCTTATGGGGAGGGACGCCAGGGGGCGGCCTCTATGGCTACACCTTC. Amino acid sequence: CASSLWGGTPGGGLYGYTF.

The chain carries TRBV6-5 and TRBJ2-1; 11 nucleotides agree with TRBD2. The CDR3 spans 14 residues. J was trimmed by 8 bases and V by 5 bases; bases with no gene match: 5. CDR1 and CDR2 from the germline V gene are MNHEY and SVGAGI. The CDR3 spells CASSLAGGGHEQFF. DNA for the CDR3: TGTGCCAGCAGTCTAGCGGGAGGTGGCCATGAGCAGTTCTTC.

The chain is built from TRBV7-8 and TRBJ2-7; D is perhaps TRBD1 (6 bases). Germline V gene sequence: CDR1 SGHVS, CDR2 FQNEAQ. The CDR3 is made up of 15 amino acids. Trimming pared 3 bases from V and 2 bases from J, leaving 14 bases between. CDR3 sequence reads: CASSFSGTGPYEQYF. For the CDR3, the DNA is TGTGCCAGCAGCTTTTCCGGAACAGGGCCCTACGAGCAGTACTTC.

The chain recombines TRBV11-2 with TRBJ2-1; a weak D match, TRBD2 (5 bases). Germline loops: CDR1 SGHAT, CDR2 FQNNGV. CDR3 length: 11 amino acids. With 1 base removed from V and 11 bases from J, the gap between germline ends came to 6 bases. CDR3: CASSLGTQQFF. Here the CDR3 DNA reads TGTGCCAGCAGCTTAGGGACTCAGCAGTTCTTC. Complete variable domain (other parts from reference TRBV11-2 and TRBJ2-1): EAGVAQSPRYKIIEKRQSVAFWCNPISGHATLYWYQQILGQGPKLLIQFQNNGVVDDSQLPKDRFSAERLKGVDSTLKIQPAKLEDSAVYLCASSLGTQQFFGPGTRLTVL.

This chain connects TRBV28 to TRBJ2-1; no clear D gene. Per the germline V gene, CDR1 is MDHEN and CDR2 is SYDVKM. Trimming took off 8 bases at V and 0 bases at J, with 2 bases between the two ends. The CDR3 is 11 amino acids. The DNA for the CDR3 is TGTGCCAGCGCCTCCTACAATGAGCAGTTCTTC. Its translation is CASASYNEQFF.

The V and J genes are TRBV7-6 and TRBJ1-5, with TRBD1 identical over 7 bases. Trimming cost V 4 bases and J 3 bases; bases outside gene matches: 15. There are 18 residues in the CDR3. Germline V gene data show CDR1 as SGHVS and CDR2 as FNYEAQ. For the CDR3, the DNA is TGTGCCAGCAGCTCTCAGATTAGTGACAGGGACGCCAATCAGCCCCAGCATTTT. Protein: CASSSQISDRDANQPQHF.

This clone was recorded only once. The chain uses TRBV9 and TRBJ1-2, with TRBD1 identical over 8 bases. V lost 3 bases to trimming and J lost 8 bases; unmatched junction nucleotides: 0. The CDR3 is 11 amino acids. CDR1 and CDR2 from the germline V gene are SGDLS and YYNGEE. CDR3 sequence: CASSGTGGYTF. DNA for the CDR3: TGTGCCAGCAGCGGGACAGGGGGCTACACCTTC.

This clone was observed once. This chain joins TRBV18 and TRBJ2-7; a possible D gene is TRBD2 (6 bases). The CDR3 covers 14 residues. Germline V CDR1 and CDR2: KGHSH, LQKENI. Trimming shortened V by 5 bases and J by 5 bases, and 16 bases separated the two germline ends. CDR3 in DNA: TGTGCCAGCTCAATTGGACTAATCGCGGACGAGCAGTACTTC. It encodes CASSIGLIADEQYF.

This sequence joins TRBV4-2 and TRBJ2-3, with TRBD2 identical over 7 bases. The V gene's germline CDR1 is LGHNA and CDR2 YNFKEQ. The junction had 10 bases not matched to a gene; V was cut back by 0 bases and J by 4 bases. The CDR3 consists of 17 residues. For the CDR3, the DNA is TGTGCCAGCAGCCAAGAAGACGGCGGGAGAAGGGCAGATACGCAGTATTTT. This gives the protein CASSQEDGGRRADTQYF.

This chain joins TRBV27 and TRBJ2-1; TRBD2 agrees at 12 bases. This CDR3 comprises 14 residues. The V and J ends lost 6 bases and 6 bases, in that order; junction bases with no gene match: 3. The germline V gene has CDR1 MNHEY and CDR2 SMNVEV (reference sequence). CDR3 region: CASRPSGRANEQFF. The CDR3 bases are TGTGCCAGCAGACCTAGCGGGAGGGCCAATGAGCAGTTCTTC.

CDR3 loop: CASSFQGATEQYF. The CDR3 DNA follows: TGTGCCAGCAGTTTTCAGGGGGCGACCGAGCAGTACTTC. The chain has TRBV27 and TRBJ2-7; 8 bases line up with TRBD1. The trim removed 3 bases at V and 6 bases at J, leaving 4 bases unmatched. Looked up from germline, CDR1 is MNHEY and CDR2 is SMNVEV (reference sequence). CDR3 length equals 13 residues.

The chain couples TRBV19 to TRBJ2-7; 9 nucleotides agree with TRBD2. J gave up 3 bases and V 4 bases, and 7 bases lay outside the gene matches. Germline V CDR1 and CDR2: LNHDA, SQIVND (reference sequence). The CDR3 is 15 amino acids. The CDR3 DNA reads as TGTGCCAGTAGTAATAGCGGGAGCGGGTACTACGAGCAGTACTTC. Its protein is CASSNSGSGYYEQYF.

This chain joins TRBV5-1 and TRBJ2-3; a weak D match, TRBD2 (6 bases). Germline V gene sequence: CDR1 SGHRS, CDR2 YFSETQ. The length of the CDR3 is 16 residues. Trimming shortened V by 4 bases and J by 1 base, and 16 bases separated the two germline ends. This CDR3 reads CASSTGGPWGTDTQYF. The CDR3 DNA reads TGCGCCAGCAGCACCGGAGGGCCATGGGGCACAGATACGCAGTATTTT.

This clone was detected only once. CDR3 residues: CASSLAYGLADQETQYF. The CDR3 region has the DNA TGCGCCAGCAGCTTGGCCTATGGACTAGCGGATCAAGAGACCCAGTACTTC. V gene TRBV5-1 combines with J gene TRBJ2-5; 10 positions match TRBD2. The V segment lost 0 bases and the J segment 2 bases; nucleotides outside the gene matches: 7. The CDR3 is 17 residues long. Germline V lookup: CDR1 SGHRS, CDR2 YFSETQ. Full variable domain (remainder filled in from reference TRBV5-1 and TRBJ2-5): KAGVTQTPRYLIKTRGQQVTLSCSPISGHRSVSWYQQTPGQGLQFLFEYFSETQRNKGNFPGRFSGRQFSNSRSEMNVSTLELGDSALYLCASSLAYGLADQETQYFGPGTRLLVL.

The rearrangement links TRBV29-1 to TRBJ2-1; TRBD2 matches at 8 bases. CDR1 SQVTM and CDR2 ANQGSEA come from the germline V gene. CDR3 length: 15 residues. V lost 1 base and J lost 5; bases outside the gene matches: 7. The CDR3 loop reads CSVEGGTSQDNEQFF. For the CDR3, the DNA is TGCAGCGTTGAAGGGGGGACTAGTCAAGACAATGAGCAGTTCTTC.

This clone was recorded only once. V and J are TRBV7-9 and TRBJ2-1; 7 bases agree with TRBD1. CDR3 length: 14 amino acids. J was trimmed by 5 bases and V by 5 bases; bases with no gene match: 6. Germline V gene lookup returns CDR1 SEHNR and CDR2 FQNEAQ (reference sequence). The CDR3 sequence is CASSIQGRDNEQFF. CDR3 bases: TGTGCCAGCAGCATACAGGGGCGCGACAATGAGCAGTTCTTC.

V gene TRBV13 combines with J gene TRBJ2-3; the match to TRBD2 covers 13 bases. Trimming took 0 bases from V and 2 from J; bases not matched to a gene: 2. Germline V gene data show CDR1 as PRHDT and CDR2 as FYEKMQ (reference sequence). The CDR3 is 17 residues long. The CDR3 spells CASSLGLAGGITDTQYF. In nucleotides, the CDR3 is TGTGCCAGCAGCTTAGGACTAGCGGGAGGGATCACAGATACGCAGTATTTT.

The chain links TRBV6-1 to TRBJ2-1; 7 bases map to TRBD1. The CDR3 consists of 14 residues. The germline V gene has CDR1 MNHNS and CDR2 SASEGT. V lost 7 bases, J lost 3 bases, and 6 bases stayed unmatched. CDR3 residues: CASMEQGNYNEQFF. Written as DNA, the CDR3 is TGTGCCAGCATGGAACAGGGGAACTACAATGAGCAGTTCTTC.

This rearrangement joins TRBV27 to TRBJ2-2; 14 bases are a match to TRBD2. The junction had 2 bases not matched to a gene; V was cut back by 3 bases and J by 8 bases. The CDR3 runs 15 residues. Per germline, CDR1 MNHEY and CDR2 SMNVEV (reference sequence). The CDR3 region has the DNA TGTGCCAGCAGTTTCCGACTAGCGGGAGGGGGGGAGCTGTTTTTT. Protein product: CASSFRLAGGGELFF.

As for this clone: The sample holds other DNA sequences that translate to the same CDR3. The chain couples TRBV7-9 to TRBJ1-1; 7 bases are shared with TRBD1. Trimming removed 5 bases from V and 0 bases from J; junction bases left unmatched: 3. Germline CDR1 SEHNR, CDR2 FQNEAQ (reference sequence). This CDR3 is built from 14 residues. The CDR3 DNA sequence: TGTGCCAGCAGCCTGGGACAGCTGAACACTGAAGCTTTCTTT. It encodes CASSLGQLNTEAFF.

CDR3 residues: CASSTPGQGGGNTIYF. DNA of the CDR3: TGCGCCAGCAGCACGCCGGGACAGGGGGGCGGAAACACCATATATTTT. V is TRBV5-1 and J is TRBJ1-3, with TRBD1 matching over 11 bases. The germline gives CDR1 SGHRS, CDR2 YFSETQ. The CDR3 is 16 residues long. V trimming: 4 bases; J trimming: 4 bases; junction bases outside the gene matches: 7.

The CDR3: CASSPVPGQGTNTEAFF. Written as DNA, the CDR3 is TGCGCCAGCAGCCCCGTCCCGGGACAGGGGACGAACACTGAAGCTTTCTTT. This chain links TRBV5-1 with TRBJ1-1; 10 bases fit TRBD1. V trimming: 4 bases; J trimming: 1 base; junction bases outside the gene matches: 10. The germline gives CDR1 SGHRS, CDR2 YFSETQ. The CDR3 loop spans 17 amino acids.

This chain uses TRBV7-2 with TRBJ2-7; D remains unclear. There are 12 residues in the CDR3. V lost 2 bases, J lost 2 bases, and 4 bases lay in between. Germline V gene data show CDR1 as SGHTA and CDR2 as FQGNSA. CDR3 region: CASSLLAYEQYF. The DNA for the CDR3 is TGTGCCAGCAGCTTACTGGCCTACGAGCAGTACTTC.

The chain links TRBV29-1 to TRBJ2-1, with TRBD2 matching 11 bases. CDR3 length: 17 amino acids. Trimming took 6 bases from V and 0 from J; bases not matched to a gene: 10. Germline V gene sequence: CDR1 SQVTM, CDR2 ANQGSEA. CDR3 sequence: CSVSGTSGQSSYNEQFF. CDR3 bases: TGCAGCGTCAGCGGGACTAGCGGACAGAGCTCCTACAATGAGCAGTTCTTC.

The chain couples TRBV9 to TRBJ2-3; 13 bases map to TRBD2. The CDR3 is 17 residues long. With 3 bases clipped from V and 6 bases from J, the junction kept 10 bases outside the gene matches. Looked up from germline, CDR1 is SGDLS and CDR2 is YYNGEE. This CDR3 reads CASSAPTSGRRGDTQYF. In DNA, the CDR3 is TGTGCCAGCAGCGCCCCGACTAGCGGGAGGAGAGGGGATACGCAGTATTTT.

The rearrangement links TRBV5-6 to TRBJ2-7; 9 bases are shared with TRBD2. Unmatched junction bases numbered 3, after V lost 0 bases and J lost 2 bases. This CDR3 spans 15 amino acids. Germline loops: CDR1 SGHDT, CDR2 YYEEEE. CDR3 nucleotide sequence: TGTGCCAGCAGCTTGGCACTAGCGGGTGCCTACGAGCAGTACTTC. As protein: CASSLALAGAYEQYF. The full variable domain, rest sourced from reference TRBV5-6 and TRBJ2-7, is DAGVTQSPTHLIKTRGQQVTLRCSPKSGHDTVSWYQQALGQGPQFIFQYYEEEERQRGNFPDRFSGHQFPNYSSELNVNALLLGDSALYLCASSLALAGAYEQYFGPGTRLTVT.

CDR3 loop: CAIRDVKGEPGNTIYF. The CDR3 DNA follows: TGTGCCATCAGAGACGTGAAGGGCGAACCTGGAAACACCATATATTTT. The genes are TRBV10-3 and TRBJ1-3; D is unresolved. V was trimmed by 6 bases and J by 2 bases, leaving 17 bases between them. The germline CDR1 and CDR2 sequences are ENHRY and SYGVKD. CDR3 length: 16 residues.